This record looks at one T cell receptor beta chain sequence and its context. The sample originates from a study of identical twins' blood T cells. In TCRdb, the 5' RACE reads were re-called with MiXCR into one record per CDR3 protein. The table lists fewer than 450,000 distinct CDR3 sequences, about 28% of them singletons. Three pairs of healthy female monozygous twins were the donors. Unmatched junction bases numbered 4, after V lost 3 bases and J lost 7 bases. The CDR3 length is 14 residues. Germline V lookup: CDR1 KGHSH, CDR2 LQKENI. The rearrangement links TRBV18 to TRBJ1-5; 9 bases are a match to TRBD1. This receptor was identified in a woman aged 18 to 55 in good health. The sequenced sample was PBMCs. CDR3 amino acids: CASSPGTGMQPQHF. The CDR3, as DNA: TGTGCCAGCTCACCCGGGACAGGGATGCAGCCCCAGCATTTT.